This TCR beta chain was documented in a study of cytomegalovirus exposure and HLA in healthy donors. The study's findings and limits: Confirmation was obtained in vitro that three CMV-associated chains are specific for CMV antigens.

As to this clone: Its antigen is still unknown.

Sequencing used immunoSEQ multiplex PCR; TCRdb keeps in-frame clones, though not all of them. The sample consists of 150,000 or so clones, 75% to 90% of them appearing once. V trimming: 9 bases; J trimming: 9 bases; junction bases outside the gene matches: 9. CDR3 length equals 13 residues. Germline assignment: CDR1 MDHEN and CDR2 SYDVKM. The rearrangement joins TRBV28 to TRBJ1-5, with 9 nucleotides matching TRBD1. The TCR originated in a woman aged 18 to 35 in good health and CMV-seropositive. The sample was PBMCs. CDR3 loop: CASLQGAQWPQHF. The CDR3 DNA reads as TGTGCCAGTCTACAGGGGGCCCAATGGCCCCAGCATTTT.